These 12 T cell receptor beta chains came from one sample sequenced in a study of shared clonotypes between healthy human individuals. The repertoire was sequenced with immunoSEQ multiplex PCR; TCRdb's copy has only in-frame clones and lacks some. The data show about 1.1 million clones, about 72% seen once. Material for sequencing was memory CD4+ T cells from PBMCs. Subset specified: CD45RA-negative fraction. The source is a man aged 18 to 30 in good health. Some clones in this sample may be carry-over from other donors' samples.

Here the CDR3 reads CASSINSLQNTEAFF. The CDR3 DNA reads TGTGCCAGTAGTATTAACTCTCTCCAGAACACTGAAGCTTTCTTT. The chain carries TRBV19 and TRBJ1-1, with unresolved D. V was trimmed by 3 bases and J by 1 base, leaving 12 bases between them. The CDR3 extends over 15 amino acids. CDR1 is LNHDA and CDR2 is SQIVND in the germline V gene (reference sequence).

The J gene is TRBJ2-3, the V gene TRBV5-1, with 15 bases aligning to TRBD2. CDR1 and CDR2 (germline): SGHRS, YFSETQ. The CDR3 contains 19 residues. Unmatched junction bases numbered 9, after V lost 2 bases and J lost 2 bases. CDR3 nucleotide sequence: TGCGCCAGCAGCTTACGTGGGACTAGCGGGAGGACAACCACAGATACGCAGTATTTT. It specifies CASSLRGTSGRTTTDTQYF. The complete variable domain, with remaining parts taken from reference TRBV5-1 and TRBJ2-3, reads KAGVTQTPRYLIKTRGQQVTLSCSPISGHRSVSWYQQTPGQGLQFLFEYFSETQRNKGNFPGRFSGRQFSNSRSEMNVSTLELGDSALYLCASSLRGTSGRTTTDTQYFGPGTRLTVL.

This clone was counted between two and nine times. This chain connects TRBV27 to TRBJ1-2; D is unclear. The CDR3 extends over 15 amino acids. Germline V gene data show CDR1 as MNHEY and CDR2 as SMNVEV (reference sequence). Trimming shortened V by 1 base and J by 7 bases, and 16 bases separated the two germline ends. The CDR3 loop is CASSLLSPLPLGYTF. The CDR3 DNA reads TGTGCCAGCAGTTTATTGAGTCCTCTGCCTCTTGGCTACACCTTC.

This clone has just a few counts. V gene TRBV28 combines with J gene TRBJ2-7; 7 bases are a match to TRBD1. The V segment lost 8 bases and the J segment 7 bases; nucleotides outside the gene matches: 14. CDR1 is MDHEN, CDR2 SYDVKM, per germline. This CDR3 is built from 14 residues. The CDR3 coding sequence is TGTGCCAGCTTCGGATCCGACAGGGTGGGAGAGCAGTACTTC. Protein product: CASFGSDRVGEQYF.

This chain joins TRBV5-1 and TRBJ1-3; TRBD1 agrees at 7 bases. V gave up 0 bases and J gave up 4 bases; unmatched junction bases: 7. The CDR3 has 16 amino acids. The germline V gene has CDR1 SGHRS and CDR2 YFSETQ. CDR3 sequence (DNA): TGCGCCAGCAGCTTGGTAGGGGGCAAAGGCGGAAACACCATATATTTT. Its protein is CASSLVGGKGGNTIYF.

A single count supports this clone. The conserved phenylalanine or tryptophan normally closing the CDR3 is absent here, so this likely arose from a read error. The rearrangement links TRBV27 to TRBJ1-2; possibly TRBD1 for D (6 bases). Germline values: CDR1 MNHEY, CDR2 SMNVEV (reference sequence). V was pared by 11 bases and J by 7 bases, with 20 bases between. The CDR3 loop spans 13 amino acids. This CDR3 reads CADSWSGESGYTL. CDR3 bases: TGTGCCGACAGTTGGTCAGGGGAGAGTGGCTACACCCTC.

The rearrangement links TRBV29-1 to TRBJ1-2, with D unresolved. The CDR3 is 12 residues long. The ends were cut back, 3 bases at V and 4 bases at J, with 9 bases in the middle. CDR1 is SQVTM, CDR2 ANQGSEA, per germline. The CDR3 coding sequence is TGCAGCGTTGAGCTCGCAGGCTATGGCTACACCTTC. Its translation: CSVELAGYGYTF.

The chain joins TRBV7-3 to TRBJ2-1; D remains unclear. This CDR3 is 14 amino acids long. Deletions cut 5 bases from V and 4 bases from J, with 12 bases between. CDR1 is SGHTA and CDR2 is FQGTGA in the germline V gene. The CDR3 sequence: CASSPYREYNEQFF. CDR3 in DNA: TGTGCCAGCAGCCCCTACCGTGAGTACAATGAGCAGTTCTTC. Drawing the rest from reference TRBV7-3 and TRBJ2-1, the complete variable domain is GAGVSQTPSNKVTEKGKYVELRCDPISGHTALYWYRQSLGQGPEFLIYFQGTGAADDSGLPNDRFFAVRPEGSVSTLKIQRTERGDSAVYLCASSPYREYNEQFFGPGTRLTVL.

This chain connects TRBV27 to TRBJ2-5, with TRBD1 matching over 10 bases. Per the germline V gene, CDR1 is MNHEY and CDR2 is SMNVEV (reference sequence). This CDR3 is built from 12 residues. The V gene end was trimmed by 5 bases and the J gene end by 7 bases; junction bases not matched to a gene: 1. The CDR3 region is CASSRTGGTQYF. The CDR3 DNA is TGTGCCAGCAGTAGGACAGGGGGGACCCAGTACTTC.

This chain uses TRBV6-5 with TRBJ1-5; D is ambiguous. CDR3 length: 12 amino acids. Looked up from germline, CDR1 is MNHEY and CDR2 is SVGAGI. Trimming cost V 5 bases and J 6 bases, with 8 bases left between them. The CDR3 sequence: CASSMGFQPQHF. CDR3 coding DNA: TGTGCCAGCAGTATGGGGTTTCAGCCCCAGCATTTT.

Note on this clone: Other DNA sequences in this specimen translate into the identical CDR3. This chain uses TRBV10-3 with TRBJ2-7; the D gene is possibly TRBD2 (5 bases). The CDR3 is 11 residues long. The germline V and J ends were trimmed by 6 bases and 6 bases, with 9 bases remaining between them. Germline loops: CDR1 ENHRY, CDR2 SYGVKD. This chain's CDR3 is CAISRAGEQYF. CDR3 bases: TGTGCCATCAGCCGCGCGGGCGAGCAGTACTTC.

The chain is built from TRBV28 and TRBJ1-4; the match to TRBD1 covers 8 bases. Germline loops: CDR1 MDHEN, CDR2 SYDVKM. The V gene end was trimmed by 6 bases and the J gene end by 8 bases; junction bases not matched to a gene: 8. The CDR3 is 14 amino acids. The CDR3 region has the DNA TGTGCCAGCAGACTCGGACAGGGTGGGGAAAAACTGTTTTTT. Protein product: CASRLGQGGEKLFF.